The T cell receptor beta chain described here comes from a study of blood T cell repertoires in COVID-19. Turning to the study itself: Sources were T cells, B-cell-depleted T cells, or PBMCs; the material itself was cDNA or gDNA.

Methods used by the authors: Counts of nucleated cells, estimated from reference gene primer amplification, were obtained. The method was immunoSEQ multiplex PCR; TCRdb's version includes in-frame clones alone and lacks a portion of them. Clone size and V and J calls were adopted from that table, with D and trimming inferred from the DNA. The profile shows roughly 230,000 clones, around four fifths of them singletons. Deletions cut 6 bases from V and 5 bases from J, with 12 bases between. CDR3 size: 12 residues. CDR1 and CDR2 from the germline V gene are SQVTM and ANQGSEA. What was sequenced was peripheral blood. The receptor's source is a man aged 40-50 years with active or convalescent COVID-19. This chain connects TRBV29-1 to TRBJ2-3, with D perhaps matching TRBD1 (6 bases). The CDR3 sequence: CSVTTGLDTQYF. Here the CDR3 DNA reads TGCAGCGTAACCACAGGGTTAGATACGCAGTATTTT.